The clone carrying this T cell receptor beta chain was recorded a few times. Its antigen is unidentified. There were only healthy Caucasians among the donors. One entry per CDR3 protein results from TCRdb running MiXCR on the 5' RACE reads. This table holds some 600,000 distinct CDR3 sequences, about 7.6% found once. The source of the sample is a study of identical twins. Study conclusions and caveats: Researchers reported weaker excess twin sharing in beta out-of-frame sequences.

V was trimmed by 5 bases and J by 2 bases, leaving 16 bases between them. CDR1 is SGHTA and CDR2 is FQGNSA in the germline V gene. The CDR3 length is 15 residues. In addition, the sample was reused for a study of yellow fever vaccine responses in identical twins. From that study: Twins' vaccine T cell responses were reported to seem partly convergent and partly personalized.

Sequencing input: PBMCs. The chain couples TRBV7-2 to TRBJ2-7; maybe TRBD2 (6 bases). The TCR originated in a woman between 18 and 29 years old in good health. In DNA, the CDR3 is TGTGCCAGCAGCCCCTCTAGCGTATCCACCTACGAGCAGTACTTC. Residues: CASSPSSVSTYEQYF.